The T cell receptor (beta chain) under discussion was sequenced for a study of quantifying T cell responses using KT2 cells. Study as a whole: Reverse transcription used primers in the TCR alpha and beta constant regions. Study-wide points: Input KT2 cell number predicted KT2 alpha and beta sequence counts linearly over several orders of magnitude. Very high KT2 spike-in numbers caused saturation in KT2 sequence detection.

As to this clonotype: Its target is not known.

Each cDNA got a UMI-containing oligo ligated at its 3' end. An equimolar mix of RC1.1 and RC1.2 primed the beta chain across TRBC1 and TRBC2. Each CDR3 protein gets one entry after TCRdb re-called the UMI-ligation and nested PCR reads with MiXCR. The table records about 41,000 distinct CDR3 sequences, approximately 17% of them present only once. The sample is PBMC spiked with counted cells of clone KT2. Different KT2-to-PBMC ratios were created with a constant PBMC count. The CDR3 loop spans 15 amino acids. CDR1 SNHLY and CDR2 FYNNEI come from the germline V gene. Trimming left V 2 bases short and J 2 bases short, with 11 bases between.

Source material: PBMCs spiked with cells of the T cell clone KT2. V usage is TRBV2 and J usage is TRBJ2-3; no clear D gene. The clonotype originates from a human donor. Here the CDR3 reads CASSELRASTDTQYF. The CDR3, as DNA: TGTGCCAGCAGTGAATTAAGGGCCTCCACAGATACGCAGTATTTT.